This T cell receptor beta chain was obtained from a study of blood T cells in healthy people across ages. The V segment lost 4 bases and the J segment 3 bases; nucleotides outside the gene matches: 8. CDR1 is LGHDT and CDR2 is YNNKEL in the germline V gene (reference sequence). The length of the CDR3 is 15 residues. Turning to this clonotype: Its antigen is undetermined.

Study-wide results and limits: Shifts in expanded clonotypes may have been confounded by donor CMV status, which was unknown. Per million T cells, the diversity of TCR beta decreased roughly linearly as age advanced.

Through a sample-barcoded 5' primer and a J-beta primer mix, a second PCR was run for roughly 6 to 12 cycles. Each of the samples gave a minimum of 3 million paired-end reads that contained CDR3. TCRdb processed the 5' RACE reads anew with MiXCR; each CDR3 protein has one entry. The data contain 1.8 million or so distinct CDR3 sequences, about 39% of them singletons. The rearrangement uses TRBV3-1 and TRBJ2-5; 7 nucleotides align to TRBD1. Sequencing was done on a sample of blood. The receptor was derived from a human donor in good health. The CDR3 bases are TGTGCCAGCAGCCCGCCTGGGACAGCTAAAGAGACCCAGTACTTC. As protein: CASSPPGTAKETQYF.